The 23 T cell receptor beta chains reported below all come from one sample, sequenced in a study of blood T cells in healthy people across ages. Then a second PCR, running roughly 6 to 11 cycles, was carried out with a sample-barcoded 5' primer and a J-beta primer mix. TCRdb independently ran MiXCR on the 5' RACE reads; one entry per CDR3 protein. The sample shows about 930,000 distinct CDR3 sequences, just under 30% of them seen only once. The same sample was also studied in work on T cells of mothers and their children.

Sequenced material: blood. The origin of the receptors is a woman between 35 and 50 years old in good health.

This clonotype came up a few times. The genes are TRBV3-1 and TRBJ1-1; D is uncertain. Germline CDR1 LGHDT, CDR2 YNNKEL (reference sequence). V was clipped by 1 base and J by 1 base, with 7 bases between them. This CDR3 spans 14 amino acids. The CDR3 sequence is CASSQVNRNTEAFF. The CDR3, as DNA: TGTGCCAGCAGCCAAGTGAACAGGAACACTGAAGCTTTCTTT. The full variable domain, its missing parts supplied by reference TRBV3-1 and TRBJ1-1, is DTAVSQTPKYLVTQMGNDKSIKCEQNLGHDTMYWYKQDSKKFLKIMFSYNNKELIINETVPNRFSPKSPDKAHLNLHINSLELGDSAVYFCASSQVNRNTEAFFGQGTRLTVV.

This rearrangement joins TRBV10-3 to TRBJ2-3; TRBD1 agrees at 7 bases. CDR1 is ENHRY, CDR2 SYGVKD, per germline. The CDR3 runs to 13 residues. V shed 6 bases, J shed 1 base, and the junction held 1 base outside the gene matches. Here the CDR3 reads CAISGTGTDTQYF. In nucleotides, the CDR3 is TGTGCCATCAGCGGGACAGGCACAGATACGCAGTATTTT.

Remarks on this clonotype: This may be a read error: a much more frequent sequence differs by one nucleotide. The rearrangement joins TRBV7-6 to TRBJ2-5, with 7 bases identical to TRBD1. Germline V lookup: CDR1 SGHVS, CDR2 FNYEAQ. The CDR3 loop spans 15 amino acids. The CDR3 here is CAGSLAMTGQETQYF. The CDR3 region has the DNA TGTGCCGGCAGCTTAGCGATGACAGGGCAAGAGACCCAGTACTTC.

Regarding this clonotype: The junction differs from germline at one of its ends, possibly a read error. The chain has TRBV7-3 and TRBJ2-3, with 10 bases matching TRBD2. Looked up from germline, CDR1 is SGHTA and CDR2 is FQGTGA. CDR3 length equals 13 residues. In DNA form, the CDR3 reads TGTGCCACCAGCGGGGGGGGTTCAAATACGCAGTATTTT. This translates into CATSGGGSNTQYF.

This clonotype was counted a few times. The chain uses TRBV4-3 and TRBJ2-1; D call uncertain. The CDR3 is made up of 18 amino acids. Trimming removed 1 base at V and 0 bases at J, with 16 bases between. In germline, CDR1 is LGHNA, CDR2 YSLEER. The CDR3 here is CASSQAYGGPGSYNEQFF. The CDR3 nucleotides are TGCGCCAGCAGCCAAGCGTATGGCGGACCCGGCTCCTACAATGAGCAGTTCTTC.

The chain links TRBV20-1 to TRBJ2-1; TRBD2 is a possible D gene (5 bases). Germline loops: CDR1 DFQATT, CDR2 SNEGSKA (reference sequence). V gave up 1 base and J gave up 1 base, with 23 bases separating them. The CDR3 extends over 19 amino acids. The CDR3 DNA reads TGCAGTGCTAGAGGAGGGTCGGCCATCCCTGGTTGGTCCTACAATGAGCAGTTCTTC. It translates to CSARGGSAIPGWSYNEQFF.

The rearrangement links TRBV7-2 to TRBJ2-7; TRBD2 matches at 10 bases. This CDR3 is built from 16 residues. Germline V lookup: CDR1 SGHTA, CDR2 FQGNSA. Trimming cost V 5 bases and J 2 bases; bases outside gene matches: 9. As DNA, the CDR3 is TGTGCCAGCAGCCGAGACGGACTAGCGGACACCTACGAGCAGTACTTC. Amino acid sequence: CASSRDGLADTYEQYF.

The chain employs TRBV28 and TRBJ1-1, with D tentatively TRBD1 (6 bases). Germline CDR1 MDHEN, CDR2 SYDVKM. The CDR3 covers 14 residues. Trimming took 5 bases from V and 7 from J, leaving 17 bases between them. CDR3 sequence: CASSTSAIGGEAFF. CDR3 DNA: TGTGCCAGCAGTACCTCGGCGATAGGGGGTGAAGCTTTCTTT.

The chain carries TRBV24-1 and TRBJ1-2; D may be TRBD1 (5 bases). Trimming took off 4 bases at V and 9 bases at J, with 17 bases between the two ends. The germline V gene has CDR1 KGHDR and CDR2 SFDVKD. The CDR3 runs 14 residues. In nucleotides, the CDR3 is TGTGCCACCAGTGACCCTAACCGGGACGGGAGCTACACCTTC. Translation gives CATSDPNRDGSYTF.

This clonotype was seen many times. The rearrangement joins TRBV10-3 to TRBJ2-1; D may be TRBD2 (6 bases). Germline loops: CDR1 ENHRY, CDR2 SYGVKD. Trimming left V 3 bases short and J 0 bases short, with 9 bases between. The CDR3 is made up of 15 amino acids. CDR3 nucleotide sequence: TGTGCCATCAGTGATCGACTAGGCTCCTACAATGAGCAGTTCTTC. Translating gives CAISDRLGSYNEQFF.

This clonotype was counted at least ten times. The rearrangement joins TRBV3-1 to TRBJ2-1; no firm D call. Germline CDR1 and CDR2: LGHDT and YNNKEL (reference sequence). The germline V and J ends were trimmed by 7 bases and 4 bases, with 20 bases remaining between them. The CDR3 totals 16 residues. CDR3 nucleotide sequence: TGTGCCAGCAAAGGTTCGGGCAGGAAGATTTACAATGAGCAGTTCTTC. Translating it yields CASKGSGRKIYNEQFF.

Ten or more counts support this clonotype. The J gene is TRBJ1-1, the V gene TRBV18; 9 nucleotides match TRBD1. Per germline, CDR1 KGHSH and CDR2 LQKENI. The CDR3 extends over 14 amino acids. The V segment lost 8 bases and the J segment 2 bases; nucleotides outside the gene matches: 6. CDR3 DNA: TGTGCCAGCAGCCCGGGACAGGGAAACACTGAAGCTTTCTTT. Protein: CASSPGQGNTEAFF. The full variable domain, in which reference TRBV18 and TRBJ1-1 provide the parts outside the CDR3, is NAGVMQNPRHLVRRRGQEARLRCSPMKGHSHVYWYRQLPEEGLKFMVYLQKENIIDESGMPKERFSAEFPKEGPSILRIQQVVRGDSAAYFCASSPGQGNTEAFFGQGTRLTVV.

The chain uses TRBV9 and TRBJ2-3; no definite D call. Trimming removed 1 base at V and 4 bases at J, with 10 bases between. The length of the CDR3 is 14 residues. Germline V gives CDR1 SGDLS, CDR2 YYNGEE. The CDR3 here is CASSVSNGADTQYF. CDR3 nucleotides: TGTGCCAGCAGCGTAAGTAACGGCGCAGATACGCAGTATTTT.

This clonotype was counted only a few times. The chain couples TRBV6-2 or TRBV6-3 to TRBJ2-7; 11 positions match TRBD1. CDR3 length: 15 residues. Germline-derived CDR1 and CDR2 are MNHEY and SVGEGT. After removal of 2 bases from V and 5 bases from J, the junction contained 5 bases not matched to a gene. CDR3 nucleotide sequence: TGTGCCAGCAGTTACGGGACAGGGGGAAAAAACGAGCAGTACTTC. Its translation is CASSYGTGGKNEQYF.

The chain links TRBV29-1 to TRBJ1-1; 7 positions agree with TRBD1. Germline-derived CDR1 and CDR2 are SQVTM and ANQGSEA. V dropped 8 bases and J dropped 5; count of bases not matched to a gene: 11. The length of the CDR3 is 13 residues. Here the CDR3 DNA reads TGCAGCCAGTTTAGAGGGGGCGAGACTGAAGCTTTCTTT. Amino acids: CSQFRGGETEAFF.

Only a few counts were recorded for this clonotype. The CDR3 loop reads CATVLRAANTEAFF. In nucleotides, the CDR3 is TGTGCCACCGTACTCCGGGCCGCAAACACTGAAGCTTTCTTT. The chain is built from TRBV6-5 and TRBJ1-1; unclear D gene. The V gene's germline CDR1 is MNHEY and CDR2 SVGAGI. The ends were cut back, 10 bases at V and 2 bases at J, with 17 bases in the middle. The CDR3 contains 14 residues.

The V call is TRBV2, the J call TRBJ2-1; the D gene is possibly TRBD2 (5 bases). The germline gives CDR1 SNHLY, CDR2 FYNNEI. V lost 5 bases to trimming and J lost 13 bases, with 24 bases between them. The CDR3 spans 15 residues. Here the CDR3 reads CASSHPGQEEETQFF. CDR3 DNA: TGTGCCAGCAGTCACCCGGGCCAGGAGGAAGAGACCCAGTTCTTC.

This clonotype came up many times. CDR3 region: CAWSVPHSISYEQYF. As DNA, the CDR3 is TGTGCCTGGAGTGTACCGCACAGTATATCCTACGAGCAGTACTTC. This chain connects TRBV30 to TRBJ2-7; D gene unclear. The CDR3 runs to 15 residues. Germline V CDR1 and CDR2: GTSNPN, SVGIG (reference sequence). Between the trimmed V and J ends, which lost 0 bases and 1 base, there was a span of 13 bases.

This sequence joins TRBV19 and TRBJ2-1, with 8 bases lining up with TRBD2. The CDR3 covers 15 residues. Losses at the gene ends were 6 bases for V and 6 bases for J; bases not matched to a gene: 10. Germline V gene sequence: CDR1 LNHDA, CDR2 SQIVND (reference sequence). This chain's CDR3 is CASRTGTRGLNEQFF. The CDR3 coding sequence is TGTGCCAGTAGAACCGGGACTAGGGGCCTCAATGAGCAGTTCTTC.

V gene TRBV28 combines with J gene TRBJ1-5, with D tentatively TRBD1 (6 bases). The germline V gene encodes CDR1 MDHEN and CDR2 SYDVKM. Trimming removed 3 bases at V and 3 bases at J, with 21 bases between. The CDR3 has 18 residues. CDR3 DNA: TGTGCCAGCAGTTTGGTCGCCAGGGGACTCCCACTCAATCAGCCCCAGCATTTT. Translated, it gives CASSLVARGLPLNQPQHF.

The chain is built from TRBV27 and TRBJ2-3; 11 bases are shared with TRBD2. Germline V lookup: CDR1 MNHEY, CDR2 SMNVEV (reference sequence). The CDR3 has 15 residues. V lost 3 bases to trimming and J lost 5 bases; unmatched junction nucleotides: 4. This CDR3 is CASSLTSGIGDTQYF. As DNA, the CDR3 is TGTGCCAGCAGTTTGACTAGCGGGATCGGAGATACGCAGTATTTT.

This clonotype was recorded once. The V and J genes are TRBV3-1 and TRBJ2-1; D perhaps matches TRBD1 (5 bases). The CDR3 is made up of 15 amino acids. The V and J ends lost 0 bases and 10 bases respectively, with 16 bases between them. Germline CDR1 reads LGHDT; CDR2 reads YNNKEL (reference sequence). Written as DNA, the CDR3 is TGTGCCAGCAGCCAAGAGGGTCCAGGGATCAGCGAGCAGTTCTTC. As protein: CASSQEGPGISEQFF.

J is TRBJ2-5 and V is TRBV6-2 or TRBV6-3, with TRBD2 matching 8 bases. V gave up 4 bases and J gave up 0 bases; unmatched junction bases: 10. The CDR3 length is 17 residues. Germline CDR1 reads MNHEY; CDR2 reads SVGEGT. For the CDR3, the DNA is TGTGCCAGCAGTTCGGAGTTACTAGCGGAGCACCAAGAGACCCAGTACTTC. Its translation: CASSSELLAEHQETQYF.